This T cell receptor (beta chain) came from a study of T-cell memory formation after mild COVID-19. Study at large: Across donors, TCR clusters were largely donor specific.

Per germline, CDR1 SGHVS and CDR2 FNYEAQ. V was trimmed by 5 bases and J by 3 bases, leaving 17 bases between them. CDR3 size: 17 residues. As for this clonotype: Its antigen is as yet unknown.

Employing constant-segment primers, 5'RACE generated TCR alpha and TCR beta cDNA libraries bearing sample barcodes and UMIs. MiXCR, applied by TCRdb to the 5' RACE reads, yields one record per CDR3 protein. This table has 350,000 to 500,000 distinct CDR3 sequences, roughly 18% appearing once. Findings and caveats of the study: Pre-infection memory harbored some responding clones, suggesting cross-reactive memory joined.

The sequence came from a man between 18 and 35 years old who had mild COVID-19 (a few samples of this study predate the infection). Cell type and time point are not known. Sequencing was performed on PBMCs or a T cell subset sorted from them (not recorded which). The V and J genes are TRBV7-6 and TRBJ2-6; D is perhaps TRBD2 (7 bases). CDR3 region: CASSPGEGGSGANVLTF. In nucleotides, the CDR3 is TGTGCCAGCAGCCCCGGGGAGGGGGGTAGTGGGGCCAACGTCCTGACTTTC.